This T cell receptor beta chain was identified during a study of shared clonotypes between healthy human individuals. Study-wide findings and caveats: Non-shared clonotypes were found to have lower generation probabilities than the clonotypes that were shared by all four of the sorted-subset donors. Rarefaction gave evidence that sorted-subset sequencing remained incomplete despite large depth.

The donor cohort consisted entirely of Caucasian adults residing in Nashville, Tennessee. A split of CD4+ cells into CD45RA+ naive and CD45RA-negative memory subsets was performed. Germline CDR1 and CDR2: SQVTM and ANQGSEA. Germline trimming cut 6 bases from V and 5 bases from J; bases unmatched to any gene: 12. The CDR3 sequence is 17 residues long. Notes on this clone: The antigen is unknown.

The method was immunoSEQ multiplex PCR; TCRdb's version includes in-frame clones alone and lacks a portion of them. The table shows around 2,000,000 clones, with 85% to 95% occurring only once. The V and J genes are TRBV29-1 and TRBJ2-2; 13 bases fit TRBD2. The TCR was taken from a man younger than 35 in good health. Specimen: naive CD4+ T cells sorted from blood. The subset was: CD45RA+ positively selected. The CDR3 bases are TGCAGCGTGCATACTAGCGGGAGGGCTCTGGGAACCGGGGAGCTGTTTTTT. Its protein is CSVHTSGRALGTGELFF.